The rows below give T cell receptor beta chains drawn from one sample of a study of blood T cell repertoires in COVID-19. Generated by immunoSEQ multiplex PCR, the TCRdb table keeps only in-frame clones and is missing some. The table lists around 140,000 clones, approximately 84% of them singletons. The sequenced material came from peripheral blood. The receptors originated from a woman aged 80 or older with acute or convalescent COVID-19. CDR3s include the opening cysteine and the closing phenylalanine or tryptophan. The D gene is left open where the match is weak. Rows may omit the clone size; those that give it use once, few, many or a size class.

abundance: many; d_gene: TRBD1; len: 16; j_gene: TRBJ1-6; v_gene: TRBV30; CDR3aa: CAWRRDRGPYNSPLHF; CDR3nt: TGTGCCTGGAGGAGGGACAGGGGCCCCTATAATTCACCCCTCCACTTT
abundance: -; d_gene: -; len: 17; j_gene: TRBJ2-1; v_gene: TRBV5-1; CDR3aa: CASRPIERGAGNNEQFF; CDR3nt: TGCGCCAGCAGACCGATCGAACGGGGGGCGGGGAACAATGAGCAGTTCTTC
abundance: -; d_gene: -; len: 12; j_gene: TRBJ1-2; v_gene: TRBV5-1; CDR3aa: CASSLQGYGYTF; CDR3nt: TGCGCCAGCAGCTTGCAGGGGTATGGCTACACCTTC
abundance: -; d_gene: TRBD1; len: 14; j_gene: TRBJ2-1; v_gene: TRBV5-3; CDR3aa: CARSAGTGFHEQFF; CDR3nt: TGTGCCAGAAGCGCCGGGACAGGGTTTCATGAGCAGTTCTTC
abundance: -; d_gene: -; len: 14; j_gene: TRBJ1-5; v_gene: TRBV27; CDR3aa: CASSPSGGNQPQHF; CDR3nt: TGTGCCAGCAGTCCGTCGGGGGGCAATCAGCCCCAGCATTTT
abundance: -; d_gene: -; len: 12; j_gene: TRBJ1-5; v_gene: TRBV30; CDR3aa: CAWDQSNQPQHF; CDR3nt: TGTGCCTGGGATCAGAGCAATCAGCCCCAGCATTTT
abundance: -; d_gene: -; len: 12; j_gene: TRBJ1-2; v_gene: TRBV18; CDR3aa: CASSPQRLGYTF; CDR3nt: TGTGCCAGCTCACCTCAGAGGCTTGGCTACACCTTC
abundance: -; d_gene: -; len: 15; j_gene: TRBJ1-1; v_gene: TRBV6-5; CDR3aa: CASGLHIGKGTEAFF; CDR3nt: TGTGCCAGCGGACTCCACATTGGGAAGGGCACTGAAGCTTTCTTT
abundance: -; d_gene: -; len: 16; j_gene: TRBJ2-1; v_gene: TRBV4-1; CDR3aa: CASSQEVNRGYNEQFF; CDR3nt: TGCGCCAGCAGCCAAGAGGTGAATAGGGGTTACAATGAGCAGTTCTTC
abundance: -; d_gene: TRBD2; len: 15; j_gene: TRBJ2-7; v_gene: TRBV2; CDR3aa: CASSVEAGSSYEQYF; CDR3nt: TGTGCCAGCAGTGTAGAAGCGGGGAGCTCCTACGAGCAGTACTTC
abundance: -; d_gene: TRBD2; len: 17; j_gene: TRBJ2-2; v_gene: TRBV6-1; CDR3aa: CASSGTSGRARSGELFF; CDR3nt: TGTGCCAGCAGTGGGACTAGCGGGAGGGCCCGTTCCGGGGAGCTGTTTTTT
abundance: -; d_gene: TRBD2; len: 16; j_gene: TRBJ2-7; v_gene: TRBV7-9; CDR3aa: CASSTTRSGGSYEQYF; CDR3nt: TGTGCCAGCAGCACCACACGTAGCGGGGGGTCCTACGAGCAGTACTTC
abundance: -; d_gene: -; len: 14; j_gene: TRBJ1-1; v_gene: TRBV19; CDR3aa: CASRGERRNTEAFF; CDR3nt: TGTGCCTCAAGAGGTGAACGGCGGAACACTGAAGCTTTCTTT
abundance: -; d_gene: -; len: 17; j_gene: TRBJ1-5; v_gene: TRBV7-8; CDR3aa: CASSPGGGRYGNQPQHF; CDR3nt: TGTGCCAGCAGCCCGGGGGGGGGTCGGTACGGCAATCAGCCCCAGCATTTT
abundance: -; d_gene: TRBD2; len: 14; j_gene: TRBJ2-5; v_gene: TRBV4-2; CDR3aa: CASSLGGATETQYF; CDR3nt: TGTGCCAGCAGCCTCGGGGGGGCCACGGAGACCCAGTACTTC
abundance: -; d_gene: TRBD2; len: 19; j_gene: TRBJ2-1; v_gene: TRBV7-6; CDR3aa: CASSLASSGVLLVDNEQFF; CDR3nt: TGTGCCAGCAGCTTAGCTTCTAGCGGGGTGCTCCTCGTGGACAATGAGCAGTTCTTC
abundance: -; d_gene: -; len: 14; j_gene: TRBJ1-2; v_gene: TRBV3-1/TRBV3-2; CDR3aa: CASSPRGRDYGYTF; CDR3nt: TGTGCCAGCAGCCCGCGCGGCAGGGACTATGGCTACACCTTC
abundance: once; d_gene: TRBD2; len: 17; j_gene: TRBJ2-1; v_gene: TRBV5-1; CDR3aa: CASSPPRTSGTLGEQFF; CDR3nt: TGCGCCAGCAGCCCCCCCCGGACTAGCGGCACATTGGGTGAGCAGTTCTTC
abundance: -; d_gene: TRBD1; len: 15; j_gene: TRBJ1-2; v_gene: TRBV5-4; CDR3aa: CASSSPGQGAGGYTF; CDR3nt: TGTGCCAGCAGCTCACCGGGACAGGGGGCAGGAGGCTACACCTTC
abundance: few; d_gene: TRBD1; len: 12; j_gene: TRBJ1-1; v_gene: TRBV5-1; CDR3aa: CASSLTGAEAFF; CDR3nt: TGCGCCAGCAGCTTAACAGGGGCTGAAGCTTTCTTT
abundance: -; d_gene: TRBD1; len: 15; j_gene: TRBJ1-4; v_gene: TRBV5-4; CDR3aa: CASSARQGPSEKLFF; CDR3nt: TGTGCCAGCAGCGCCCGACAGGGGCCTTCTGAAAAACTGTTTTTT
abundance: -; d_gene: -; len: 13; j_gene: TRBJ2-2; v_gene: TRBV30; CDR3aa: CAWSGEWGGELFF; CDR3nt: TGTGCCTGGAGTGGGGAGTGGGGCGGGGAGCTGTTTTTT
abundance: -; d_gene: -; len: 14; j_gene: TRBJ2-7; v_gene: TRBV3-1/TRBV3-2; CDR3aa: CASSQNTRGGEQYF; CDR3nt: TGTGCCAGCAGCCAGAATACTAGGGGGGGCGAGCAGTACTTC
abundance: -; d_gene: -; len: 17; j_gene: TRBJ1-6; v_gene: TRBV27; CDR3aa: CASSLYLPGGYNSPLHF; CDR3nt: TGTGCCAGCAGTCTCTATCTCCCTGGGGGGTATAATTCACCCCTCCACTTT
abundance: -; d_gene: -; len: 16; j_gene: TRBJ2-7; v_gene: TRBV6-2/TRBV6-3; CDR3aa: CASSYRLTGTTYEQYF; CDR3nt: TGTGCCAGCAGTTACCGACTTACCGGGACAACCTACGAGCAGTACTTC
abundance: -; d_gene: -; len: 14; j_gene: TRBJ2-7; v_gene: TRBV27; CDR3aa: CASSFKGVDYEQYF; CDR3nt: TGTGCCAGCAGTTTTAAGGGGGTCGACTACGAGCAGTACTTC
abundance: -; d_gene: TRBD2; len: 15; j_gene: TRBJ2-2; v_gene: TRBV5-6; CDR3aa: CASSGSGRLTGELFF; CDR3nt: TGTGCCAGCAGCGGGAGCGGGAGATTAACCGGGGAGCTGTTTTTT
abundance: -; d_gene: -; len: 14; j_gene: TRBJ2-7; v_gene: TRBV7-2; CDR3aa: CASKEAITTYEQYF; CDR3nt: TGTGCCAGCAAGGAGGCGATAACTACCTACGAGCAGTACTTC
abundance: -; d_gene: -; len: 17; j_gene: TRBJ2-3; v_gene: TRBV5-1; CDR3aa: CASSLDPAGTSTDTQYF; CDR3nt: TGCGCCAGCAGCTTGGACCCGGCGGGGACTAGCACAGATACGCAGTATTTT
abundance: -; d_gene: TRBD1; len: 14; j_gene: TRBJ1-2; v_gene: TRBV3-1/TRBV3-2; CDR3aa: CASSLDRRNYGYTF; CDR3nt: TGTGCCAGCAGCTTGGACAGGAGGAACTATGGCTACACCTTC
abundance: -; d_gene: -; len: 17; j_gene: TRBJ2-5; v_gene: TRBV24-1; CDR3aa: CATSDSRFRAVQETQYF; CDR3nt: TGTGCCACCAGTGATTCGCGGTTCAGGGCAGTCCAAGAGACCCAGTACTTC
abundance: -; d_gene: -; len: 15; j_gene: TRBJ1-3; v_gene: TRBV9; CDR3aa: CASSVVPSSGNTIYF; CDR3nt: TGTGCCAGCAGCGTAGTACCGAGCTCTGGAAACACCATATATTTT
abundance: -; d_gene: TRBD2; len: 17; j_gene: TRBJ2-3; v_gene: TRBV6-2/TRBV6-3; CDR3aa: CASSFPLAGEGTDTQYF; CDR3nt: TGTGCCAGCAGTTTCCCCCTCGCGGGAGAGGGCACAGATACGCAGTATTTT
abundance: -; d_gene: -; len: 16; j_gene: TRBJ2-5; v_gene: TRBV7-2; CDR3aa: CASSSNLFLGGETQYF; CDR3nt: TGTGCCAGCAGCTCCAACCTGTTCTTGGGAGGAGAGACCCAGTACTTC
abundance: -; d_gene: -; len: 13; j_gene: TRBJ2-7; v_gene: TRBV5-1; CDR3aa: CASSLGGPYEQYF; CDR3nt: TGCGCCAGCAGCTTAGGGGGTCCCTACGAGCAGTACTTC
abundance: -; d_gene: TRBD1; len: 14; j_gene: TRBJ2-7; v_gene: TRBV11-2; CDR3aa: CASSLAQGDYEQYF; CDR3nt: TGTGCCAGCAGCTTAGCTCAGGGGGACTACGAGCAGTACTTC